This is a list of T cell receptor beta chains from one sample in a study of PD-1 blockade in classical Hodgkin lymphoma. Some clones are missing from TCRdb's copy, which holds only in-frame ones; the method was immunoSEQ multiplex PCR. The sample consists of some 110,000 clones, approximately 89% of them appearing once. The sample in question was peripheral blood mononuclear cells (PBMCs), obtained before the fourth cycle of nivolumab. Source of these receptors: a human donor with classical Hodgkin lymphoma. Each CDR3 is given with its conserved first and last residue.

TRBV5-1	TRBJ2-2	CASSFGQPGELFF
TRBV4-3	TRBJ1-3	CASSQDRSSGNTIYF
TRBV9	TRBJ1-1	CASSVGRQGEAFF
TRBV9	TRBJ2-5	CASSVLSAETQYF
TRBV18	TRBJ2-1	CASSPRTGWSYNEQFF
TRBV6-1	TRBJ2-4	CASIGLAKNIQYF
TRBV6-5	TRBJ2-1	CASSYSQGGRQFF
TRBV19	TRBJ2-7	CASSPSGRSYEQYF
TRBV29-1	TRBJ2-2	CSVERAGGGPTGELFF
TRBV28	TRBJ2-1	CASRAVRSYNEQFF
TRBV28	TRBJ2-1	CASRPHTSGNYNEQFF
TRBV2	TRBJ1-5	CATTEEINSNQPQHF
TRBV19	TRBJ1-4	CASSVDREANEKLFF
TRBV27	TRBJ2-2	CASSPSRQLNTGELFF
TRBV7-9	TRBJ1-2	CASSLSRGFGYGYTF
TRBV11-2	TRBJ1-2	CASSFVTGNGYTF
TRBV5-1	TRBJ1-5	CASSWVGGLSQPQHF
TRBV7-2	TRBJ2-7	CASSLGGRPYEQYF
TRBV29-1	TRBJ1-2	CSVEGRLTLNYGYTF
TRBV19	TRBJ1-1	CASSIREYTEAFF
TRBV19	TRBJ2-7	CASSPGTSGTYEQYF
TRBV7-9	TRBJ2-6	CASSLWLSGANVLTF
TRBV12-5	TRBJ2-7	CASGLVEEVGTDYYEQYF
TRBV7-2	TRBJ1-2	CASSSRTGGSYGYTF
TRBV5-6	TRBJ2-2	CASSLGENTGELFF
TRBV1	TRBJ2-1	CTSSQVPHASSYNEQFF
TRBV19	TRBJ2-7	CATSGTAGNAYEQYF
TRBV27	TRBJ2-1	CASSPDDPYNEQFF
TRBV6-1	TRBJ1-2	CASSDRDRGNYGYTF
TRBV7-2	TRBJ2-7	CASSLTGGPNEQYF
TRBV19	TRBJ2-7	CASSLGQGGPYEQYF
TRBV4-3	TRBJ1-4	CASSQGEGEGEKLFF
TRBV4-3	TRBJ1-1	CASSQDLGPGTEAFF
TRBV21-1	TRBJ1-2	CASSKVYRSYGYTF
TRBV10-3	TRBJ2-3	CATSLAGTSGTSTDTQYF
TRBV11-2	TRBJ2-7	CASSLGMTYEQYF
TRBV7-9	TRBJ2-7	CASSLGGDRRWYF
TRBV25-1	TRBJ2-7	CASRNSGSSYEQYF
TRBV10-2	TRBJ2-5	CASSSQGAETQYF
TRBV11-2	TRBJ2-2	CASSLGGASGRNGELFF
TRBV4-1	TRBJ2-1	CASSIGTSGSNEQFF
TRBV6-5	TRBJ1-1	CASSYSRDRGTEAFF
TRBV2	TRBJ2-2	CASSGLAGTTGELFF
TRBV28	TRBJ1-2	CASRAGGWGYTF
TRBV28	TRBJ1-4	CASSWDPGRATNEKLFF
TRBV4-1	TRBJ2-7	CASSQGLWGQLNSYEQYF
TRBV30	TRBJ1-5	CAWSPGDSNQPQHF
TRBV29-1	TRBJ2-1	CSVLGTSGMGPDEQFF
TRBV5-8	TRBJ2-3	CASSLWVAGLTDTQYF
TRBV19	TRBJ1-4	CASSIGSGDRPEKLFF
TRBV19	TRBJ2-5	CASSRYQGQETQYF
TRBV7-2	TRBJ1-2	CASSEQGSGYTF
TRBV6-5	TRBJ1-2	CASSYSGHPNYGYTF
TRBV19	TRBJ2-7	CASSTTSGGSYEQYF
TRBV2	TRBJ2-7	CASKRPRQGVSYEQYF
TRBV28	TRBJ1-2	CASSVQGFYGYTF
TRBV7-2	TRBJ2-7	CASSPSGGYEQYF